This TCR beta chain was captured by sequencing in a study of cytomegalovirus exposure and HLA in healthy donors. General study points: Differences between HLA loci emerged in a later analysis of TCR association rates, with DRB1 most and HLA-C fewest. The productive fraction for most TCR beta V segments was about 87% or about 30% in an earlier analysis. It was approximately 160 TCR beta chains that were listed as cytomegalovirus-associated.

Germline assignment: CDR1 MNHEY and CDR2 SMNVEV (reference sequence). The CDR3 is 17 residues long. The germline V and J ends were trimmed by 6 bases and 3 bases, with 21 bases remaining between them. Likely unrecorded immune exposures existed in these nominally healthy donors. The PCR made use of 60 Vbeta and 13 Jbeta primers. Using immunoSEQ multiplex PCR, the repertoire was profiled, and TCRdb retains in-frame clones only, with some absent. Among roughly 230,000 clones, around nine tenths were seen once, and the ten largest hold about 1.8%. Comment on this clone: Its specificity is not known.

The sequence was collected from a girl aged 2-10 years in good health and CMV-seronegative. The chain is built from TRBV27 and TRBJ1-5, with D perhaps matching TRBD1 (6 bases). The sequenced sample was PBMCs. As DNA, the CDR3 is TGTGCCAGCAGCCCCACGGGGGGGGCGACCGTCAATCAGCCCCAGCATTTT. This translates into CASSPTGGATVNQPQHF.